This T cell receptor (beta chain) originates from a study of identical twins. Study-level results: Sharing of beta out-of-frame sequences by twins showed a weaker excess. These conclusions were based on statistical analysis (cross-sectional, not following the same donors).

The CDR3 is made up of 13 amino acids. Per the germline V gene, CDR1 is SGHDN and CDR2 is FVKESK. Trimming pared 2 bases from V and 6 bases from J, leaving 8 bases between. TCRdb passed the 5' RACE reads through MiXCR, listing each CDR3 protein once. This sample has a few hundred thousand distinct CDR3 sequences, with nearly 10% found just once. The sample holds many counts of this clonotype. Its antigen is unidentified. These sequences were also reported in another study, on yellow fever vaccine responses in identical twins.

The source material was PBMCs. The chain combines TRBV14 with TRBJ1-5; D might be TRBD1 (6 bases). The clonotype was recovered from a young woman in good health. The CDR3 loop reads CASSQSQGQPQHF. CDR3 DNA sequence: TGTGCCAGCAGCCAATCACAGGGTCAGCCCCAGCATTTT.